Below, 27 T cell receptor beta chains from the same sample are listed, as sequenced in a study of blood T cell repertoires in COVID-19. Here immunoSEQ multiplex PCR was the method, and the copy in TCRdb shows in-frame clones only, minus some. Of about 110,000 clones detected, about two thirds appear once; the ten largest clones hold 0.9%. The material sequenced was peripheral blood. Receptors originate from a human donor with acute or convalescent COVID-19. The donor label of this sample is uncertain.

Of note for this clone: The same CDR3 arises from other DNA sequences in this sample as well. V is TRBV24-1 and J is TRBJ1-2; 7 nucleotides line up with TRBD1. In germline, CDR1 is KGHDR, CDR2 SFDVKD. V lost 9 bases, J lost 4 bases, and 4 bases stayed unmatched. There are 12 residues in the CDR3. CDR3 bases: TGTGCCACCTCAGGGGGTAGCTATGGCTACACCTTC. It encodes CATSGGSYGYTF.

The chain uses TRBV9 and TRBJ2-1; the match to TRBD1 covers 9 bases. The V gene end was trimmed by 4 bases and the J gene end by 8 bases; junction bases not matched to a gene: 10. The germline gives CDR1 SGDLS, CDR2 YYNGEE. The CDR3 contains 15 residues. This CDR3 is CASSLGQGFSDEQFF. The CDR3 coding sequence is TGTGCCAGCAGCCTTGGACAGGGGTTTTCGGATGAGCAGTTCTTC.

This clone was observed at least ten times. The chain couples TRBV7-2 to TRBJ2-3; a possible D gene is TRBD1 (6 bases). The V gene's germline CDR1 is SGHTA and CDR2 FQGNSA. V lost 4 bases and J lost 1, with 9 bases in between. The CDR3 has 14 residues. The DNA of the CDR3 is TGTGCCAGCAGCTCGTGGACAGGCACAGATACGCAGTATTTT. It translates to CASSSWTGTDTQYF.

CDR3: CASSPWGTEEETQYF. CDR3 bases: TGTGCCAGCTCACCATGGGGGACAGAGGAAGAGACCCAGTACTTC. V usage is TRBV18 and J usage is TRBJ2-5, with 7 nucleotides matching TRBD1. V lost 2 bases to trimming and J lost 3 bases; unmatched junction nucleotides: 6. Germline V gene lookup returns CDR1 KGHSH and CDR2 LQKENI. The CDR3 covers 15 residues.

Concerning this clone itself: The junction departs from the called germline gene at one end, perhaps through a read error. This chain connects TRBV19 to TRBJ1-1; D remains ambiguous. The CDR3 is 12 amino acids. Germline values: CDR1 LNHDA, CDR2 SQIVND (reference sequence). The CDR3 DNA reads as TGTGCCAGTAGTATAGAGGATAGACCACCGGGTTTT. This translates into CASSIEDRPPGF.

The rearrangement joins TRBV2 to TRBJ1-2; no clear D gene. The CDR3 length is 13 residues. V was trimmed by 7 bases and J by 5 bases, leaving 14 bases between them. Germline CDR1 reads SNHLY; CDR2 reads FYNNEI. CDR3 loop: CASNLEARYGYTF. For the CDR3, the DNA is TGTGCCAGCAACCTGGAGGCGCGGTATGGCTACACCTTC.

The V gene is TRBV6-1, the J gene TRBJ1-1, with D possibly being TRBD1 (5 bases). V was pared by 2 bases and J by 0 bases, with 13 bases between. CDR3 length: 16 amino acids. Germline values: CDR1 MNHNS, CDR2 SASEGT. The CDR3 DNA sequence: TGTGCCAGCAGTGAACCCCGGGGGGGATTGAACACTGAAGCTTTCTTT. Translating it yields CASSEPRGGLNTEAFF.

This chain connects TRBV6-5 to TRBJ1-5, with D hard to call. Trimming shortened V by 6 bases and J by 0 bases, and 9 bases separated the two germline ends. The CDR3 has 14 amino acids. CDR1 MNHEY and CDR2 SVGAGI come from the germline V gene. CDR3 amino acids: CASSHYNSNQPQHF. The DNA of the CDR3 is TGTGCCAGCAGCCACTATAATAGCAATCAGCCCCAGCATTTT.

The chain uses TRBV19 and TRBJ1-2; D not certain. The germline V gene has CDR1 LNHDA and CDR2 SQIVND (reference sequence). The V and J ends lost 7 bases and 4 bases respectively, with 16 bases between them. The CDR3 totals 14 residues. The CDR3 loop reads CASTPPGTIYGYTF. The CDR3 nucleotides read TGTGCCAGTACCCCCCCGGGTACGATCTATGGCTACACCTTC. The full variable domain, completed using reference TRBV19 and TRBJ1-2, is DGGITQSPKYLFRKEGQNVTLSCEQNLNHDAMYWYRQDPGQGLRLIYYSQIVNDFQKGDIAEGYSVSREKKESFPLTVTSAQKNPTAFYLCASTPPGTIYGYTFGSGTRLTVV.

The chain uses TRBV18 and TRBJ2-5, with D maybe TRBD1 (6 bases). The CDR3 length is 15 residues. Germline CDR1 KGHSH, CDR2 LQKENI. V was pared by 3 bases and J by 3 bases, with 14 bases between. CDR3: CASSPRSRGEETQYF. Written as DNA, the CDR3 is TGTGCCAGCTCACCGCGGTCCAGGGGTGAAGAGACCCAGTACTTC.

In its sample, this clone was seen a few times. V gene TRBV2 combines with J gene TRBJ1-5, with D unresolved. CDR3 length equals 13 residues. Looked up from germline, CDR1 is SNHLY and CDR2 is FYNNEI. V was trimmed by 2 bases and J by 4 bases, leaving 6 bases between them. The CDR3 sequence is CASSEQTNQPQHF. CDR3 DNA: TGTGCCAGCAGTGAACAGACTAATCAGCCCCAGCATTTT.

V usage is TRBV6-5 and J usage is TRBJ2-6, with D possibly being TRBD2 (6 bases). Germline CDR1 MNHEY, CDR2 SVGAGI. The CDR3 is 13 residues long. Trimming removed 9 bases at V and 2 bases at J, with 8 bases between. In DNA form, the CDR3 reads TGTGCCAGTCGGGGGACTGGGGCCAACGTCCTGACTTTC. It yields the protein CASRGTGANVLTF.

V usage is TRBV9 and J usage is TRBJ2-3, with D perhaps TRBD1 (6 bases). Germline V gives CDR1 SGDLS, CDR2 YYNGEE. The ends were cut back, 5 bases at V and 0 bases at J, with 10 bases in the middle. The CDR3 consists of 14 residues. CDR3 bases: TGTGCCAGCAGTTCAGGGGTTAGCACAGATACGCAGTATTTT. This gives the protein CASSSGVSTDTQYF.

The CDR3 sequence is CSARTGGNEQFF. The DNA of the CDR3 is TGCAGCGCCCGGACAGGCGGCAATGAGCAGTTCTTC. This chain links TRBV29-1 with TRBJ2-1; 7 nucleotides align to TRBD1. The CDR3 loop spans 12 amino acids. The germline CDR1 and CDR2 sequences are SQVTM and ANQGSEA. J gave up 6 bases and V 7 bases, and 6 bases lay outside the gene matches.

This clone was recorded only once. The chain joins TRBV4-2 to TRBJ2-5; 12 bases line up with TRBD2. Germline values: CDR1 LGHNA, CDR2 YNFKEQ. V gave up 4 bases and J gave up 5 bases; unmatched junction bases: 11. The CDR3 has 17 residues. CDR3 protein: CASSRTSGATSGETQYF. Here the CDR3 DNA reads TGTGCCAGCAGCCGGACTAGCGGGGCCACCTCAGGGGAGACCCAGTACTTC.

The chain uses TRBV11-2 and TRBJ1-2; 7 bases are shared with TRBD1. This CDR3 has 15 residues. V was clipped by 2 bases and J by 7 bases; unmatched bases: 10. CDR1 is SGHAT and CDR2 is FQNNGV in the germline V gene. Here the CDR3 reads CASSLSPTGRAGYTF. In DNA, the CDR3 is TGTGCCAGCAGCTTATCGCCGACAGGGCGGGCTGGCTACACCTTC. Based on the CDR3 plus reference TRBV11-2 and TRBJ1-2, the full variable domain is EAGVAQSPRYKIIEKRQSVAFWCNPISGHATLYWYQQILGQGPKLLIQFQNNGVVDDSQLPKDRFSAERLKGVDSTLKIQPAKLEDSAVYLCASSLSPTGRAGYTFGSGTRLTVV.

The genes are TRBV3-1 (or the pseudogene TRBV3-2) and TRBJ1-3; D unclear. CDR1 is LGHDT, CDR2 YNNKEL, per germline (reference sequence). Trimming took off 1 base at V and 4 bases at J, with 11 bases between the two ends. The CDR3 length is 15 residues. In DNA form, the CDR3 reads TGTGCCAGCAGCCAAGGAGGAACGGAGGGAAACACCATATATTTT. As protein: CASSQGGTEGNTIYF.

The genes are TRBV2 and TRBJ2-1; D is unresolved. The V gene's germline CDR1 is SNHLY and CDR2 FYNNEI. V lost 3 bases and J 1 base, leaving 10 bases between the germline ends. The CDR3 runs 15 residues. Here the CDR3 reads CASSEPFRSYNEQFF. CDR3 bases: TGTGCCAGCAGTGAGCCGTTTCGGTCCTACAATGAGCAGTTCTTC.

This rearrangement joins TRBV2 to TRBJ1-1, with D maybe TRBD1 (6 bases). The CDR3 runs to 12 residues. Trimming stripped 7 bases from V and 4 bases from J, with 10 bases between. The germline V gene encodes CDR1 SNHLY and CDR2 FYNNEI. The CDR3 region is CASITGLTEAFF. The CDR3 nucleotides are TGTGCCAGCATAACAGGGCTCACTGAAGCTTTCTTT.

This chain connects TRBV6-5 to TRBJ1-2, with 10 bases matching TRBD1. The V gene's germline CDR1 is MNHEY and CDR2 SVGAGI. CDR3 length equals 14 residues. Trimming took 5 bases from V and 7 from J; bases not matched to a gene: 7. The chain's CDR3 is CASSQDRGAGGYTF. The CDR3 DNA sequence: TGTGCCAGCAGTCAGGACAGGGGGGCCGGTGGCTACACCTTC.

This clone was counted between two and nine times. The chain has TRBV5-8 and TRBJ1-2, with D uncertain. Germline V gene sequence: CDR1 SGHTS, CDR2 YDEGEE. The CDR3 runs 14 residues. Trimming left V 0 bases short and J 3 bases short, with 9 bases between. This CDR3 is CASSLAQTYYGYTF. CDR3 DNA: TGTGCCAGCAGCTTGGCACAGACCTACTATGGCTACACCTTC.

In DNA, the CDR3 is TGTGCCAGCGGCTCCCAATACAATGAGCAGTTCTTC. Protein sequence: CASGSQYNEQFF. V is TRBV11-3 and J is TRBJ2-1; no firm D call. Germline lookup yields CDR1 SGHNT and CDR2 YENEEA. This CDR3 has 12 amino acids. The V end lost 8 bases, the J end lost 4 bases, and 9 bases lay between the germline ends.

The chain couples TRBV7-9 to TRBJ2-1; 8 bases agree with TRBD1. Trimming at V came to 5 bases and at J to 9 bases, leaving 0 bases not matched to a gene. The V gene's germline CDR1 is SEHNR and CDR2 FQNEAQ (reference sequence). CDR3 length equals 11 residues. The CDR3 sequence is CASSDRGEQFF. The CDR3 DNA reads as TGTGCCAGCAGCGACAGGGGTGAGCAGTTCTTC.

The chain links TRBV18 to TRBJ2-7; 10 bases map to TRBD1. CDR3 size: 15 residues. The V and J ends lost 4 bases and 2 bases, in that order; junction bases with no gene match: 5. CDR1 and CDR2 (germline): KGHSH, LQKENI. DNA of the CDR3: TGTGCCAGCTCACTGGAGACAGGGGGCGCCTACGAGCAGTACTTC. This gives the protein CASSLETGGAYEQYF.

This chain joins TRBV27 and TRBJ2-2; unclear D gene. The CDR3 loop spans 17 amino acids. The V gene's germline CDR1 is MNHEY and CDR2 SMNVEV (reference sequence). Trimming left V 1 base short and J 3 bases short, with 15 bases between. For the CDR3, the DNA is TGTGCCAGCAGTTTATTAGCCATCCCGGTGGACACCGGGGAGCTGTTTTTT. Translation: CASSLLAIPVDTGELFF.

This clone is a singleton in its sample. The chain uses TRBV10-3 and TRBJ1-1; TRBD1 matches 8 bases. The CDR3 has 14 residues. Germline trimming cut 10 bases from V and 1 base from J; bases unmatched to any gene: 8. CDR1 is ENHRY, CDR2 SYGVKD, per germline. The CDR3 DNA follows: TGTGCCACTTGCATGACAGGGGAGAACACTGAAGCTTTCTTT. It codes for CATCMTGENTEAFF.

The count of this clone is one. The chain couples TRBV3-1 (or the pseudogene TRBV3-2) to TRBJ1-2; no clear D. This CDR3 region has 13 residues. Trimming removed 2 bases from V and 6 bases from J, with 10 bases in between. From germline, CDR1 is LGHDT and CDR2 YNNKEL (reference sequence). The CDR3 region has the DNA TGTGCCAGCAGCCAACCCTACGGGGATGGCTACACCTTC. This encodes CASSQPYGDGYTF.